This entry features one TCR beta chain sequence. Antigen specificity is unknown. It was at deep level that the assay was run. Evenly divided among several immunoSEQ plates was the genomic DNA of each subset. Some clones are missing from TCRdb's copy, which holds only in-frame ones; the method was immunoSEQ multiplex PCR. The sample lists millions of clones, approximately 95% occurring once. This entry is derived from a study of shared clonotypes between healthy human individuals. General study points: A limitation of the genetic and exposure-history diversity represented arose from few donors. When naive CD4 clonotypes were compared across several donors, about 5% were shared.

V shed 1 base, J shed 11 bases, and the junction held 6 bases outside the gene matches. Germline V lookup: CDR1 MGHDK, CDR2 SYGVNS. The CDR3 contains 15 residues. The clonotype comes from a man younger than 30 in good health. Some clones in this sample may be carry-over from other donors' samples. The rearrangement links TRBV25-1 to TRBJ2-3; 13 bases match TRBD2. Source material: naive CD4+ T cells from PBMCs. As for subset: CD45RA+ positively selected. The CDR3 region has the DNA TGTGCCAGCAGTGAATCTGGGACTAGCGGGGTTGGGCAGTATTTT. Residues: CASSESGTSGVGQYF. Full variable domain (rest looked up from reference TRBV25-1 and TRBJ2-3): EADIYQTPRYLVIGTGKKITLECSQTMGHDKMYWYQQDPGMELHLIHYSYGVNSTEKGDLSSESTVSRIRTEHFPLTLESARPSHTSQYLCASSESGTSGVGQYFGPGTRLTVL.